Below, 24 T cell receptor beta chains from the same sample are listed, as sequenced in a study of OX40 agonist ivuxolimab in advanced cancers. The library was built by means of the immunoSEQ multiplex PCR assay. TCRdb took this table from immuneACCESS and kept in-frame rearrangements with V and J called. Such tables lack part of the clones; where checked against another copy, unresolved V genes explain under half of the gap, and the rest is unexplained. This sample comprises about 36,000 clones, 81% of them detected only once. The ten biggest clones cover about 24% of the sample. Sample: CD4+ or CD8+ T cells sorted from blood, taken in a trial of the OX40 agonist ivuxolimab. The receptors come from an adult with an advanced solid tumor such as melanoma, head and neck, liver or kidney cancer.

V usage is TRBV5-1 and J usage is TRBJ1-1; D is unresolved. There are 14 residues in the CDR3. V was pared by 7 bases and J by 4 bases, with 17 bases between. Germline loops: CDR1 SGHRS, CDR2 YFSETQ. The CDR3 protein is CASQQRPGITEAFF. CDR3 nucleotides: TGCGCCAGCCAGCAGCGGCCCGGGATCACTGAAGCTTTCTTT.

V and J are TRBV5-4 and TRBJ2-2; perhaps D is TRBD1 or TRBD2 (7 bases each). Germline V gene data show CDR1 as SGHNT and CDR2 as YYREEE (reference sequence). This CDR3 is built from 15 residues. Deletions cut 4 bases from V and 13 bases from J, with 23 bases between. As DNA, the CDR3 is TGTGCCAGCAGCGACCGACAGGGAAAGCGGGGAGTGCTGTTTTTT. This sequence encodes CASSDRQGKRGVLFF.

The chain has TRBV4-3 and TRBJ2-3, with 8 bases lining up with TRBD2. CDR1 is LGHNA and CDR2 is YSLEER in the germline V gene. This CDR3 is built from 17 residues. Trimming removed 5 bases from V and 1 base from J; junction bases left unmatched: 11. The chain's CDR3 is CASSLQWGAGGTDTQYF. CDR3 sequence (DNA): TGCGCCAGCAGCTTACAGTGGGGAGCGGGGGGCACAGATACGCAGTATTTT.

The rearrangement uses TRBV29-1 and TRBJ1-2; 9 bases align to TRBD1. Germline CDR1 is SQVTM and CDR2 is ANQGSEA. This CDR3 contains 12 residues. V lost 6 bases to trimming and J lost 5 bases; unmatched junction nucleotides: 4. This CDR3 is CSVPTGGYGYTF. CDR3 nucleotide sequence: TGCAGCGTCCCGACAGGGGGGTATGGCTACACCTTC.

The chain employs TRBV23-1 and TRBJ1-2, with D unresolved. TRBV23-1 is marked as an open reading frame, function uncertain. The CDR3 runs to 15 residues. V was pared by 9 bases and J by 4 bases, with 21 bases between. The CDR3 reads CARVRTRGVLYGYTF. CDR3 DNA sequence: TGCGCCAGGGTCCGGACCCGGGGAGTCCTCTATGGCTACACCTTC.

The chain is built from TRBV5-1 and TRBJ2-1, with TRBD2 matching 12 bases. The germline CDR1 and CDR2 sequences are SGHRS and YFSETQ. The ends lost 0 bases at V and 8 bases at J; junction bases unmatched: 9. The CDR3 is made up of 17 amino acids. CDR3 nucleotide sequence: TGCGCCAGCAGCTTGGGTGTGACTAGCGGGAGAGGGGATGAGCAGTTCTTC. Amino acid sequence: CASSLGVTSGRGDEQFF.

This clone was seen once. The CDR3 nucleotides are TGTGCCAGCAGCTTTGCGGGACCCACAGATACGCAGTATTTT. Encoded protein: CASSFAGPTDTQYF. V usage is TRBV7-2 and J usage is TRBJ2-3; possibly TRBD2 for D (6 bases). The CDR3 length is 14 residues. V was trimmed by 3 bases and J by 2 bases, leaving 9 bases between them. CDR1 SGHTA and CDR2 FQGNSA come from the germline V gene.

This chain's CDR3 is CASSDSTGDAYNEQFF. In DNA, the CDR3 is TGTGCCAGCAGTGATTCGACGGGGGACGCCTACAATGAGCAGTTCTTC. The gene calls are TRBV25-1 and TRBJ2-1, with D possibly TRBD2 on 6 matching bases. V was pared by 3 bases and J by 2 bases, with 14 bases between. Germline CDR1 is MGHDK and CDR2 is SYGVNS. This CDR3 region has 16 residues.

The V call is TRBV6-5, the J call TRBJ1-1; TRBD1 might be the D (6 bases). CDR1 is MNHEY and CDR2 is SVGAGI in the germline V gene. Deletions cut 6 bases from V and 4 bases from J, with 12 bases between. The CDR3 has 13 amino acids. As DNA, the CDR3 is TGTGCCAGCAGAAGCGGGACAATCACTGAAGCTTTCTTT. This sequence encodes CASRSGTITEAFF.

This clone occurred once. The chain employs TRBV5-1 and TRBJ2-5; D is unclear. Germline lookup yields CDR1 SGHRS and CDR2 YFSETQ. Trimming pared 1 base from V and 5 bases from J, leaving 12 bases between. There are 14 residues in the CDR3. The CDR3 region has the DNA TGCGCCAGCAGCTTGAAAGGTGGATCGGAGACCCAGTACTTC. As protein: CASSLKGGSETQYF.

The CDR3 loop reads CASSPGTNSYEQYF. CDR3 in DNA: TGCGCCAGCAGTCCCGGGACAAACTCCTACGAGCAGTACTTC. This chain joins TRBV10-1 and TRBJ2-7; the D gene is possibly TRBD1 (6 bases). The CDR3 has 14 residues. V was clipped by 5 bases and J by 0 bases, with 11 bases between them. Germline V CDR1 and CDR2: WNHNN, SYGVQD (reference sequence).

V and J are TRBV7-2 and TRBJ1-4; 7 bases line up with TRBD1. There are 16 residues in the CDR3. Trimming cost V 5 bases and J 3 bases; bases outside gene matches: 9. CDR1 is SGHTA, CDR2 FQGNSA, per germline. CDR3 protein: CASSLRKGTANEKLFF. The CDR3, as DNA: TGTGCCAGCAGCCTCCGAAAGGGGACAGCTAATGAAAAACTGTTTTTT.

The chain carries TRBV11-2 and TRBJ1-5; D is unclear. There are 13 residues in the CDR3. Germline values: CDR1 SGHAT, CDR2 FQNNGV. Trimming took 4 bases from V and 3 from J, leaving 7 bases between them. Here the CDR3 reads CASSSGPNQPQHF. CDR3 DNA: TGTGCCAGCAGCTCCGGACCCAATCAGCCCCAGCATTTT.

The chain joins TRBV6-1 to TRBJ1-1; 7 positions agree with TRBD1. In germline, CDR1 is MNHNS, CDR2 SASEGT. There are 14 residues in the CDR3. The V segment lost 6 bases and the J segment 1 base; nucleotides outside the gene matches: 5. CDR3 nucleotides: TGTGCCAGCAGACAGGGGTTTACGAACACTGAAGCTTTCTTT. Its translation is CASRQGFTNTEAFF.

The chain uses TRBV7-2 and TRBJ1-2, with 7 positions matching TRBD1. Germline assignment: CDR1 SGHTA and CDR2 FQGNSA. CDR3 size: 15 residues. With V trimmed by 3 bases and J by 7 bases, 11 bases remained unmatched. CDR3 region: CASSFQGGTRSGYTF. CDR3 bases: TGTGCCAGCAGCTTTCAGGGGGGCACTAGGTCTGGCTACACCTTC.

The chain employs TRBV18 and TRBJ2-5; maybe TRBD1 (6 bases). The CDR3 runs 14 residues. The germline V and J ends were trimmed by 6 bases and 2 bases, with 13 bases remaining between them. Germline assignment: CDR1 KGHSH and CDR2 LQKENI. In DNA, the CDR3 is TGTGCCAGCTCGCCGACAGGAAAGCAAGAGACCCAGTACTTC. Translation: CASSPTGKQETQYF. Combining the CDR3 with reference TRBV18 and TRBJ2-5 gives the whole variable domain NAGVMQNPRHLVRRRGQEARLRCSPMKGHSHVYWYRQLPEEGLKFMVYLQKENIIDESGMPKERFSAEFPKEGPSILRIQQVVRGDSAAYFCASSPTGKQETQYFGPGTRLLVL.

The rearrangement joins TRBV11-2 to TRBJ2-1; D call uncertain. The CDR3 totals 16 residues. V gave up 1 base and J gave up 0 bases, with 10 bases separating them. Germline loops: CDR1 SGHAT, CDR2 FQNNGV. The CDR3 is CASSLVAIRSYNEQFF. As DNA, the CDR3 is TGTGCCAGCAGCTTAGTGGCCATCCGCTCCTACAATGAGCAGTTCTTC.

The chain recombines TRBV9 with TRBJ1-1, with D maybe TRBD1 (6 bases). CDR1 SGDLS and CDR2 YYNGEE come from the germline V gene. Trimming cost V 3 bases and J 1 base, with 10 bases left between them. The CDR3 totals 14 residues. CDR3 region: CASSARQANTEAFF. CDR3 sequence (DNA): TGTGCCAGCAGCGCTAGACAGGCGAACACTGAAGCTTTCTTT. The full variable domain, with the rest looked up from reference TRBV9 and TRBJ1-1, is DSGVTQTPKHLITATGQRVTLRCSPRSGDLSVYWYQQSLDQGLQFLIQYYNGEERAKGNILERFSAQQFPDLHSELNLSSLELGDSALYFCASSARQANTEAFFGQGTRLTVV.

The genes are TRBV6-4 and TRBJ2-5; D is unclear. The CDR3 length is 14 residues. Trimming removed 8 bases at V and 0 bases at J, with 13 bases between. From germline, CDR1 is MRHNA and CDR2 SNTAGT. DNA of the CDR3: TGTGCCAGCCACCGCCGGCAGCACCAAGAGACCCAGTACTTC. This encodes CASHRRQHQETQYF.

The rearrangement uses TRBV5-1 and TRBJ2-2; the match to TRBD2 covers 9 bases. Germline V CDR1 and CDR2: SGHRS, YFSETQ. The J segment lost 4 bases and the V segment lost 4 bases, leaving 11 bases of the junction unmatched. The CDR3 sequence is 17 residues long. As DNA, the CDR3 is TGCGCCAGCAGCCCGGGACTAGCTAATCCGATCACCGGGGAGCTGTTTTTT. It codes for CASSPGLANPITGELFF.

The J gene is TRBJ2-7, the V gene TRBV6-6; 9 bases fit TRBD1. The CDR3 consists of 16 residues. V dropped 6 bases and J dropped 0; count of bases not matched to a gene: 9. The germline V gene encodes CDR1 MNHNY and CDR2 SVGAGI (reference sequence). CDR3 residues: CASRTPGQGTSYEQYF. In nucleotides, the CDR3 is TGTGCCAGCAGGACCCCGGGACAGGGAACCTCCTACGAGCAGTACTTC.

The chain recombines TRBV28 with TRBJ1-5; D is ambiguous. Germline values: CDR1 MDHEN, CDR2 SYDVKM. The V end was cut by 5 bases, the J end by 7 bases, with 18 bases between. This CDR3 comprises 15 residues. The CDR3 sequence: CASSPLLGSGQPQHF. The CDR3 nucleotides are TGTGCCAGCAGTCCACTTTTGGGGTCGGGGCAGCCCCAGCATTTT. The full variable domain, with the rest looked up from reference TRBV28 and TRBJ1-5, is DVKVTQSSRYLVKRTGEKVFLECVQDMDHENMFWYRQDPGLGLRLIYFSYDVKMKEKGDIPEGYSVSREKKERFSLILESASTNQTSMYLCASSPLLGSGQPQHFGDGTRLSIL.

In DNA, the CDR3 is TGTGCCAGCAGTCTATTATTACCGGGACAGGGGCTAGGTGGCGATGAGCAGTTCTTC. It yields the protein CASSLLLPGQGLGGDEQFF. The gene calls are TRBV27 and TRBJ2-1; 10 nucleotides line up with TRBD1. Germline V gene lookup returns CDR1 MNHEY and CDR2 SMNVEV (reference sequence). The V and J ends lost 5 bases and 8 bases, in that order; junction bases with no gene match: 21. This CDR3 is 19 amino acids long.

This clone was observed a single time. The chain has TRBV2 and TRBJ2-1; 7 bases line up with TRBD1. The length of the CDR3 is 11 residues. V lost 5 bases to trimming and J lost 13 bases; unmatched junction nucleotides: 5. Germline V gives CDR1 SNHLY, CDR2 FYNNEI. The CDR3 nucleotides are TGTGCCAGCAGTTTGAGACAGGGACAGTTCTTC. As protein: CASSLRQGQFF.